This entry is about one T cell receptor (beta chain). This sample was taken from a study of blood T cell repertoires in COVID-19. Per the study methods: Quantification of nucleated cells was approximated via reference gene primer amplification. Profiled with immunoSEQ multiplex PCR; TCRdb holds only in-frame clones, not every one. The V and J calls and clone size were taken over from that table, and D and trimming were inferred from the DNA. The repertoire consists of fewer than 450,000 clones, with roughly 87% occurring once and the leading ten covering less than 0.75%. In Cohort 3, a recovered donor had either two negative PCRs, clearance, or symptom resolution. Sequenced material: PBMCs or T cells enriched from blood (not recorded which). This TCR was sampled from a man aged 18 to 30 who had recovered from COVID-19.

DNA for the CDR3: TGTGCCAGCAGCCATGCCACAGGGAGCGAAAAACTGTTTTTT. Protein sequence: CASSHATGSEKLFF. This chain connects TRBV3-1 (or the pseudogene TRBV3-2) to TRBJ1-4, with D possibly matching TRBD1 (6 bases). The ends were cut back, 3 bases at V and 8 bases at J, with 13 bases in the middle. The CDR3 sequence is 14 residues long. CDR1 and CDR2 (germline): LGHDT, YNNKEL (reference sequence).